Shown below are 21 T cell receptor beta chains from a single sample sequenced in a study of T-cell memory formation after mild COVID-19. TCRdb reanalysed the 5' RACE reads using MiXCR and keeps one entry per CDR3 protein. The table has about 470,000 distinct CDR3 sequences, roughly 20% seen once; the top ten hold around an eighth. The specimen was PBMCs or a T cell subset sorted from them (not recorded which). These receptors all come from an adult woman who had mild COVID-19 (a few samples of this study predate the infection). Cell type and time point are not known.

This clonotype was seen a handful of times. The CDR3 sequence is CASSTSTGGGSPLHF. The DNA of the CDR3 is TGTGCCAGTAGTACCTCTACAGGGGGCGGTTCACCCCTCCACTTT. The chain employs TRBV19 and TRBJ1-6, with TRBD1 matching 9 bases. In germline, CDR1 is LNHDA, CDR2 SQIVND (reference sequence). J was trimmed by 9 bases and V by 4 bases; bases with no gene match: 7. The CDR3 loop spans 15 amino acids.

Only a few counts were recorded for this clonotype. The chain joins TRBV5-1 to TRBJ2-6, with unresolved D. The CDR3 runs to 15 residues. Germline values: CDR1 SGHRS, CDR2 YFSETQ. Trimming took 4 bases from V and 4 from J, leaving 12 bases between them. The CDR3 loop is CASSARISGANVLTF. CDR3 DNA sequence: TGCGCCAGCAGCGCTAGGATTTCCGGGGCCAACGTCCTGACTTTC.

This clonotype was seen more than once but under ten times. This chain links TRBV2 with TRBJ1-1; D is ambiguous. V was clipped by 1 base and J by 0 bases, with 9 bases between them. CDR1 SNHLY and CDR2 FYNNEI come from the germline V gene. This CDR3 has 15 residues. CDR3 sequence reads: CASSEGGLMNTEAFF. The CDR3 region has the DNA TGTGCCAGCAGTGAAGGTGGACTGATGAACACTGAAGCTTTCTTT.

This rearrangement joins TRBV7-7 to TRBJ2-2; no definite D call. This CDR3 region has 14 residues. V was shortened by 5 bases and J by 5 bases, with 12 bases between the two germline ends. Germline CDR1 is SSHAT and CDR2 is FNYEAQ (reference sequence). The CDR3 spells CASSEVLMTGELFF. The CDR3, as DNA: TGTGCCAGCAGCGAGGTTTTAATGACCGGGGAGCTGTTTTTT.

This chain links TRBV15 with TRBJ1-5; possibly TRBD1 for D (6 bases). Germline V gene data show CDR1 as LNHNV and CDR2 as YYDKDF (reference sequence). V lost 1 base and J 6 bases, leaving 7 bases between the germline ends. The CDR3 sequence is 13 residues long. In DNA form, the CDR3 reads TGTGCCACCAGCAGAGTCAGGGGTCAGCCCCAGCATTTT. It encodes CATSRVRGQPQHF.

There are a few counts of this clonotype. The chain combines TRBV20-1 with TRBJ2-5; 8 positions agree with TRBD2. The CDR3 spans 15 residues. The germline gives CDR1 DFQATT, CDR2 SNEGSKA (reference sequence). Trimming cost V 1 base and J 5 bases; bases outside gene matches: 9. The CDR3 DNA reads TGCAGTGCTAGAGGGTTTCAGCGGGGGTGGGAGACCCAGTACTTC. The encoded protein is CSARGFQRGWETQYF.

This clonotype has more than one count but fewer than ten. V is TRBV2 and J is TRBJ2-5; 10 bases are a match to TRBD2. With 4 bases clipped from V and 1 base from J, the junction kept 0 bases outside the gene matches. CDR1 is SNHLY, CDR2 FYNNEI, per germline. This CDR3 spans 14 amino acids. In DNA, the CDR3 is TGTGCCAGCAGTGGGACTAGCGGCCAAGAGACCCAGTACTTC. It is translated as CASSGTSGQETQYF.

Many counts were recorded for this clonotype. The CDR3 nucleotides are TGTGCCAGCAGCCCGCCTAGCGGGAGTGTAGGCGAGACCCAGTACTTC. Protein product: CASSPPSGSVGETQYF. This chain links TRBV5-4 with TRBJ2-5; 10 bases map to TRBD2. Germline CDR1 SGHNT, CDR2 YYREEE (reference sequence). This CDR3 is 16 amino acids long. V shed 4 bases, J shed 5 bases, and the junction held 11 bases outside the gene matches. Full variable domain (outside the CDR3, taken from reference TRBV5-4 and TRBJ2-5): ETGVTQSPTHLIKTRGQQVTLRCSSQSGHNTVSWYQQALGQGPQFIFQYYREEENGRGNFPPRFSGLQFPNYSSELNVNALELDDSALYLCASSPPSGSVGETQYFGPGTRLLVL.

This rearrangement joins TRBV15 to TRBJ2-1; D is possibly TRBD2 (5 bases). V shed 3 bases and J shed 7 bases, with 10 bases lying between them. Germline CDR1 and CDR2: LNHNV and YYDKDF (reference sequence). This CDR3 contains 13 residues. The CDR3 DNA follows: TGTGCCACCAGCAGGGACTCTCAGAATGAGCAGTTCTTC. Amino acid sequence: CATSRDSQNEQFF.

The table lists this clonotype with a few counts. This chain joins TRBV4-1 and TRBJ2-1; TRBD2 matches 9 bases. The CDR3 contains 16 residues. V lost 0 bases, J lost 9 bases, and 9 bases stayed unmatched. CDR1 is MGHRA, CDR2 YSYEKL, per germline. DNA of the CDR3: TGCGCCAGCAGCCAAGAGGGACTAGCCAACAGGGGTGAGCAGTTCTTC. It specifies CASSQEGLANRGEQFF.

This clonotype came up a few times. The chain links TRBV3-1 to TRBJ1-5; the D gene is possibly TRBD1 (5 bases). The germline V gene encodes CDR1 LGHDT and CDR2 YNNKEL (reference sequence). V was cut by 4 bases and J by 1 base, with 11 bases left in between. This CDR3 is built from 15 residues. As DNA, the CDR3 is TGTGCCAGCAGCCCCGGTGGGGGGAGCAATCAGCCCCAGCATTTT. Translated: CASSPGGGSNQPQHF.

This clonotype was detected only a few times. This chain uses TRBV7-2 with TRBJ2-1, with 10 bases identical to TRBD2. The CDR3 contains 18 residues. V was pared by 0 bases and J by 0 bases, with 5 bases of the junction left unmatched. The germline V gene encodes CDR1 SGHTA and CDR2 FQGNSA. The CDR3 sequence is CASSLAASGGLSYNEQFF. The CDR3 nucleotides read TGTGCCAGCAGCTTAGCGGCTAGCGGGGGCCTCTCCTACAATGAGCAGTTCTTC.

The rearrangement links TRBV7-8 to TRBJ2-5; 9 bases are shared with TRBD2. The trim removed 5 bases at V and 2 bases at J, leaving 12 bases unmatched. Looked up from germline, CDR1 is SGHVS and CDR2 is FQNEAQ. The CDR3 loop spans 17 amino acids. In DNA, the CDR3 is TGTGCCAGCAGCCTGGGGCTAGCGGGAAGACTACAAGAGACCCAGTACTTC. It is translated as CASSLGLAGRLQETQYF.

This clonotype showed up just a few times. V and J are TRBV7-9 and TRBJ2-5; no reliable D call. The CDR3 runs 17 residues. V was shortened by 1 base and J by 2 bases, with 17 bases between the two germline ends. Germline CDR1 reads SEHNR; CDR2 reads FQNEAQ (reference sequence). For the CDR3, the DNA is TGTGCCAGCAGCTTAGTGGGCGCGACTCTACGTCAAGAGACCCAGTACTTC. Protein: CASSLVGATLRQETQYF.

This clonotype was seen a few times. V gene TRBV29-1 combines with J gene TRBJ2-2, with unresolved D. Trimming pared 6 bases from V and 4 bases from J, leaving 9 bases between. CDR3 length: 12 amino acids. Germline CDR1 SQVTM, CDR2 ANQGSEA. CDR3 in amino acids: CSVTSGTGELFF. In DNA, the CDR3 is TGCAGCGTGACCTCAGGCACCGGGGAGCTGTTTTTT.

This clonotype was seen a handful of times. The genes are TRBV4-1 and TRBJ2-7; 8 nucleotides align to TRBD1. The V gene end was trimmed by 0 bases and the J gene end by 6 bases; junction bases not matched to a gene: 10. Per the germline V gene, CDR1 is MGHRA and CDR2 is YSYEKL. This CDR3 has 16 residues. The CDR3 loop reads CASSQDQIRGRSEQYF. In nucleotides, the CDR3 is TGCGCCAGCAGCCAAGATCAGATCAGGGGGCGTAGCGAGCAGTACTTC.

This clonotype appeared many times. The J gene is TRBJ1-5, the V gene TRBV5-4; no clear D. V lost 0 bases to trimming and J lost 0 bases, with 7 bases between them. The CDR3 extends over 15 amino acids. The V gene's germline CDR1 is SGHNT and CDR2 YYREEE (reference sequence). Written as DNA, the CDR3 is TGTGCCAGCAGCTTGGGGTTGGATAGCAATCAGCCCCAGCATTTT. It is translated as CASSLGLDSNQPQHF.

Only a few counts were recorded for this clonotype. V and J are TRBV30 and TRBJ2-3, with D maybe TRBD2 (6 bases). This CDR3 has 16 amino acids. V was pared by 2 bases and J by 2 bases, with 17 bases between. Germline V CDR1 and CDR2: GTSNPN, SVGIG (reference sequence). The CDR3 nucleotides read TGTGCCTGGAGTTCTAAGGCTAGCGACTTCACAGATACGCAGTATTTT. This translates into CAWSSKASDFTDTQYF.

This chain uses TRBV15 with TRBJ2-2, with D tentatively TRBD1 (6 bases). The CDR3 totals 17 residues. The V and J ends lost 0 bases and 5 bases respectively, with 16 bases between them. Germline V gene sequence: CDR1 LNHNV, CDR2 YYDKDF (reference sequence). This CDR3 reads CATSRDRSTGFTGELFF. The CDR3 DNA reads TGTGCCACCAGCAGAGATAGGTCTACAGGGTTTACCGGGGAGCTGTTTTTT.

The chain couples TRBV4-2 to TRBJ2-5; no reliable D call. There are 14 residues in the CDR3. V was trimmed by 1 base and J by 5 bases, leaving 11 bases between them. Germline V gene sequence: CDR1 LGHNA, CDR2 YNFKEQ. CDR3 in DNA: TGTGCCAGCAGCCAAGTGGGTTCCGGGGAGACCCAGTACTTC. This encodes CASSQVGSGETQYF.

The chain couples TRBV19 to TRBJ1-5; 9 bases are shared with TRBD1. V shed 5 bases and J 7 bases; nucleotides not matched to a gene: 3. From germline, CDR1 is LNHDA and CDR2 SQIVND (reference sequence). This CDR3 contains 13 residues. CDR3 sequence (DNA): TGTGCCAGTAGTTCACAGGGGGCCCAGCCCCAGCATTTT. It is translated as CASSSQGAQPQHF.